Shown below are 25 T cell receptor beta chains from a single sample sequenced in a study of T cell responses to AZD1222 COVID-19 vaccine. Only in-frame clones appear in the TCRdb table, and some are missing; sequencing was by immunoSEQ multiplex PCR. The sample yields about 140,000 clones, over 85% seen once. The sample here was peripheral blood, taken on day 0 of AZD1222 vaccination. These receptors all stem from an adult in good health.

The V and J genes are TRBV13 and TRBJ1-1; D gene ambiguous. Trimming pared 5 bases from V and 1 base from J, leaving 11 bases between. CDR3 length: 14 residues. The germline gives CDR1 PRHDT, CDR2 FYEKMQ (reference sequence). The CDR3 reads CASSGLSGNTEAFF. In DNA, the CDR3 is TGTGCCAGCAGCGGATTGTCAGGGAACACTGAAGCTTTCTTT.

The rearrangement joins TRBV6-2 or TRBV6-3 to TRBJ2-2, with 10 positions matching TRBD2. V shed 4 bases and J 6 bases; nucleotides not matched to a gene: 5. Germline-derived CDR1 and CDR2 are MNHEY and SVGEGT. This CDR3 contains 15 residues. CDR3 residues: CASSSTLAGAGELFF. CDR3 sequence (DNA): TGTGCCAGCAGTTCCACTCTAGCGGGGGCCGGGGAGCTGTTTTTT.

This clone was seen only once. The gene calls are TRBV4-2 and TRBJ2-1, with 7 bases identical to TRBD2. Germline V CDR1 and CDR2: LGHNA, YNFKEQ. The V segment lost 4 bases and the J segment 1 base; nucleotides outside the gene matches: 7. The CDR3 runs to 16 residues. The CDR3 nucleotides are TGTGCCAGCAGCCCCCTAGGCGGGGGTTCCTACAATGAGCAGTTCTTC. Amino acids: CASSPLGGGSYNEQFF.

The rearrangement uses TRBV15 and TRBJ2-2; no definite D call. This CDR3 has 13 amino acids. From germline, CDR1 is LNHNV and CDR2 YYDKDF (reference sequence). Trimming took off 11 bases at V and 4 bases at J, with 14 bases between the two ends. The CDR3 DNA reads as TGTGCCTCGTCCCTGACGTTCACCGGGGAGCTGTTTTTT. It specifies CASSLTFTGELFF. The variable domain in full, with the rest retrieved from reference TRBV15 and TRBJ2-2, is DAMVIQNPRYQVTQFGKPVTLSCSQTLNHNVMYWYQQKSSQAPKLLFHYYDKDFNNEADTPDNFQSRRPNTSFCFLDIRSPGLGDTAMYLCASSLTFTGELFFGEGSRLTVL.

The chain couples TRBV28 to TRBJ2-7; 9 positions match TRBD1. Unmatched junction bases numbered 7, after V lost 6 bases and J lost 4 bases. The CDR3 sequence is 14 residues long. The V gene's germline CDR1 is MDHEN and CDR2 SYDVKM. The CDR3 DNA is TGTGCCAGCAGGCCTACAGGGGGCGCGTACGAGCAGTACTTC. It translates to CASRPTGGAYEQYF. Together with reference TRBV28 and TRBJ2-7, the CDR3 gives the full variable domain: DVKVTQSSRYLVKRTGEKVFLECVQDMDHENMFWYRQDPGLGLRLIYFSYDVKMKEKGDIPEGYSVSREKKERFSLILESASTNQTSMYLCASRPTGGAYEQYFGPGTRLTVT.

This clone was detected a few times. The V call is TRBV7-9, the J call TRBJ1-1; weak D call: TRBD1 (6 bases). Germline V gene lookup returns CDR1 SEHNR and CDR2 FQNEAQ (reference sequence). The V and J ends lost 5 bases and 0 bases respectively, with 7 bases between them. This CDR3 comprises 13 residues. The DNA of the CDR3 is TGTGCCAGCAGCCGACAGGTGAACACTGAAGCTTTCTTT. Protein: CASSRQVNTEAFF.

This chain joins TRBV15 and TRBJ2-5, with 9 bases matching TRBD1. This CDR3 has 15 residues. Germline loops: CDR1 LNHNV, CDR2 YYDKDF (reference sequence). J was trimmed by 6 bases and V by 1 base; bases with no gene match: 6. The CDR3 bases are TGTGCCACCAGCAGAGCAACAGGGGGCCTAAAGACCCAGTACTTC. Its protein is CATSRATGGLKTQYF.

The rearrangement links TRBV11-3 to TRBJ2-5, with 10 nucleotides matching TRBD1. V trimming: 4 bases; J trimming: 0 bases; junction bases outside the gene matches: 11. The germline gives CDR1 SGHNT, CDR2 YENEEA. The CDR3 length is 18 residues. This CDR3 reads CASSSPGTGAHYQETQYF. CDR3 coding DNA: TGTGCCAGCAGCTCGCCCGGGACAGGGGCTCACTACCAAGAGACCCAGTACTTC.

The chain recombines TRBV3-1 (or the pseudogene TRBV3-2) with TRBJ2-4; tentative D call: TRBD1 (5 bases). Trimming took 1 base from V and 0 from J, leaving 10 bases between them. Germline CDR1 is LGHDT and CDR2 is YNNKEL (reference sequence). This CDR3 is built from 16 residues. CDR3 coding DNA: TGTGCCAGCAGCCAAGGACAGACACTAGCCAAAAACATTCAGTACTTC. This gives the protein CASSQGQTLAKNIQYF.

V gene TRBV5-5 combines with J gene TRBJ1-2, with a tentative D call TRBD1 (6 bases). The ends were cut back, 0 bases at V and 0 bases at J, with 15 bases in the middle. This CDR3 is built from 17 residues. The germline V gene has CDR1 SGHKS and CDR2 YYEKEE (reference sequence). CDR3 DNA: TGTGCCAGCAGCTTGGCGGGGGCCAACCCCACTAACTATGGCTACACCTTC. This sequence encodes CASSLAGANPTNYGYTF.

The rearrangement joins TRBV7-2 to TRBJ1-6; D gene uncertain. This CDR3 has 15 amino acids. The V gene's germline CDR1 is SGHTA and CDR2 FQGNSA. Trimming took off 5 bases at V and 0 bases at J, with 8 bases between the two ends. The CDR3 is CASSLQSSYNSPLHF. The CDR3 DNA is TGTGCCAGCAGCCTACAGAGCTCCTATAATTCACCCCTCCACTTT.

CDR3 region: CASIGRGPASGDNEQFF. The CDR3 DNA is TGTGCCAGCATCGGCAGGGGGCCAGCCTCCGGAGACAATGAGCAGTTCTTC. The chain employs TRBV2 and TRBJ2-1, with 8 bases matching TRBD1. There are 17 residues in the CDR3. Germline values: CDR1 SNHLY, CDR2 FYNNEI. J was trimmed by 5 bases and V by 7 bases; bases with no gene match: 16.

This sequence joins TRBV7-9 and TRBJ2-7, with D maybe TRBD2 (6 bases). CDR3 length equals 16 residues. V was cut by 1 base and J by 3 bases, with 16 bases left in between. Germline CDR1 and CDR2: SEHNR and FQNEAQ (reference sequence). The CDR3 DNA sequence: TGTGCCAGCAGCTTAGATTGGAGGGGTGGTGGCTACGAGCAGTACTTC. Protein product: CASSLDWRGGGYEQYF.

J is TRBJ1-5 and V is TRBV5-4; D gene uncertain. V was shortened by 5 bases and J by 1 base, with 10 bases between the two germline ends. Germline assignment: CDR1 SGHNT and CDR2 YYREEE (reference sequence). The CDR3 length is 14 residues. This CDR3 is CASREMQSNQPQHF. As DNA, the CDR3 is TGTGCCAGCAGGGAGATGCAGAGCAATCAGCCCCAGCATTTT.

This rearrangement joins TRBV3-1 (or the pseudogene TRBV3-2) to TRBJ1-5; D unclear. Trimming cost V 3 bases and J 5 bases, with 11 bases left between them. The V gene's germline CDR1 is LGHDT and CDR2 YNNKEL (reference sequence). The CDR3 sequence is 14 residues long. In nucleotides, the CDR3 is TGTGCCAGCAGCCAGGGTGGGTCCCATCAGCCCCAGCATTTT. As protein: CASSQGGSHQPQHF.

This clone was seen just once. J is TRBJ1-2 and V is TRBV19; D gene unclear. The germline gives CDR1 LNHDA, CDR2 SQIVND (reference sequence). Trimming stripped 5 bases from V and 8 bases from J, with 9 bases between. The CDR3 is 11 residues long. This CDR3 is CASSRGDGYTF. The CDR3 coding sequence is TGTGCCAGTAGTCGGGGAGACGGCTACACCTTC.

This clone was observed once. This sequence joins TRBV6-5 and TRBJ2-7; 7 nucleotides agree with TRBD1. In germline, CDR1 is MNHEY, CDR2 SVGAGI. The trim removed 7 bases at V and 0 bases at J, leaving 6 bases unmatched. The CDR3 runs to 14 residues. The CDR3 sequence is CASKGAGPSYEQYF. DNA of the CDR3: TGTGCCAGCAAGGGGGCAGGACCCTCCTACGAGCAGTACTTC.

The rearrangement joins TRBV28 to TRBJ2-1; D possibly corresponds to TRBD1 (5 bases). This CDR3 is 15 amino acids long. The V gene lost 7 bases and the J gene lost 0 bases, with 13 bases spanning the gap. Germline-derived CDR1 and CDR2 are MDHEN and SYDVKM. The CDR3 DNA reads as TGTGCCAGCACAGGGCAGCCCCTCTCCTACAATGAGCAGTTCTTC. Translation gives CASTGQPLSYNEQFF.

The J gene is TRBJ1-4, the V gene TRBV18; D is unresolved. This CDR3 contains 13 residues. Germline V lookup: CDR1 KGHSH, CDR2 LQKENI. V lost 2 bases, J lost 7 bases, and 8 bases lay in between. The CDR3 is CASSPGVGEKLFF. As DNA, the CDR3 is TGTGCCAGCTCACCAGGGGTTGGTGAAAAACTGTTTTTT.

The chain carries TRBV19 and TRBJ1-5, with 10 bases that match TRBD1. This CDR3 has 18 amino acids. With V trimmed by 5 bases and J by 4 bases, 14 bases remained unmatched. The germline V gene encodes CDR1 LNHDA and CDR2 SQIVND (reference sequence). The CDR3 protein is CASSWGTGEGAHNQPQHF. In nucleotides, the CDR3 is TGTGCCAGTAGTTGGGGGACAGGGGAGGGGGCCCATAATCAGCCCCAGCATTTT.

The chain employs TRBV2 and TRBJ1-2; D remains ambiguous. The germline CDR1 and CDR2 sequences are SNHLY and FYNNEI. Trimming cost V 2 bases and J 3 bases, with 10 bases left between them. This CDR3 contains 14 residues. The CDR3 DNA reads as TGTGCCAGCAGTGAATCCGAAACTGACTATGGCTACACCTTC. Translating it yields CASSESETDYGYTF. Full variable domain (missing parts from reference TRBV2 and TRBJ1-2): EPEVTQTPSHQVTQMGQEVILRCVPISNHLYFYWYRQILGQKVEFLVSFYNNEISEKSEIFDDQFSVERPDGSNFTLKIRSTKLEDSAMYFCASSESETDYGYTFGSGTRLTVV.

The chain uses TRBV19 and TRBJ1-1, with 9 bases fitting TRBD1. The CDR3 is 18 residues long. Trimming took 5 bases from V and 4 from J; bases not matched to a gene: 17. Germline V lookup: CDR1 LNHDA, CDR2 SQIVND (reference sequence). The CDR3 region has the DNA TGTGCCAGTAGTCCCAGGGTCATAGGACAGGGGCTTAGCACTGAAGCTTTCTTT. Its translation is CASSPRVIGQGLSTEAFF. Combining the CDR3 with reference TRBV19 and TRBJ1-1 gives the whole variable domain DGGITQSPKYLFRKEGQNVTLSCEQNLNHDAMYWYRQDPGQGLRLIYYSQIVNDFQKGDIAEGYSVSREKKESFPLTVTSAQKNPTAFYLCASSPRVIGQGLSTEAFFGQGTRLTVV.

This clone turned up a few times. The chain carries TRBV7-8 and TRBJ2-1; 7 nucleotides agree with TRBD2. V was clipped by 5 bases and J by 6 bases; unmatched bases: 4. The CDR3 sequence is 13 residues long. Germline values: CDR1 SGHVS, CDR2 FQNEAQ. The DNA for the CDR3 is TGTGCCAGCAGCCTAGGACTAGTCAATGAGCAGTTCTTC. As protein: CASSLGLVNEQFF.

The rearrangement uses TRBV6-1 and TRBJ2-7; D perhaps matches TRBD1 (6 bases). The germline V gene encodes CDR1 MNHNS and CDR2 SASEGT. V lost 2 bases to trimming and J lost 7 bases, with 12 bases between them. This CDR3 has 13 amino acids. CDR3 residues: CASSEQQGAEQYF. DNA of the CDR3: TGTGCCAGCAGTGAACAACAGGGTGCGGAGCAGTACTTC.

The V call is TRBV28, the J call TRBJ2-7; weak D call: TRBD1 (6 bases). Trimming removed 1 base from V and 5 bases from J, with 12 bases in between. Germline-derived CDR1 and CDR2 are MDHEN and SYDVKM. This CDR3 has 14 residues. CDR3 bases: TGTGCCAGCAGTTTATCCCCAGGGGCGGACGAGCAGTACTTC. This gives the protein CASSLSPGADEQYF.